The rows below give T cell receptor beta chains drawn from one sample of a study of lymphopenia after photon versus proton radiotherapy. Method: immunoSEQ multiplex PCR; TCRdb's copy keeps in-frame clones and lacks some. Among approximately 150,000 clones listed, 70% to 90% were seen once. Sequences were derived from peripheral blood, sampled from a patient treated with photon-based radiotherapy. The receptors shown here come from a man aged 50-59 years with gastric cancer. Each CDR3 is given with its conserved first and last residue. The order of the fields is clone size, D gene, V gene, J gene, CDR3 protein, CDR3 DNA. A D gene is named only where the DNA matches it firmly. A row's size may be missing; if present it is once, few, many or a size class.

clone_size: few
d_call: .
v_call: TRBV7-9
j_call: TRBJ2-5
cdr3_aa: CASSPWRVLETQYF
cdr3_nt: TGTGCCAGCAGCCCGTGGCGGGTATTGGAGACCCAGTACTTC

clone_size: .
d_call: .
v_call: TRBV18
j_call: TRBJ1-3
cdr3_aa: CASSPPVLSGNTIYF
cdr3_nt: TGTGCCAGCTCACCACCGGTCCTATCTGGAAACACCATATATTTT

clone_size: .
d_call: TRBD1
v_call: TRBV6-5
j_call: TRBJ2-7
cdr3_aa: CASSLLGQSSYEQYF
cdr3_nt: TGTGCCAGCAGTCTCCTGGGACAGAGCTCCTACGAGCAGTACTTC

clone_size: once
d_call: .
v_call: TRBV19
j_call: TRBJ2-7
cdr3_aa: CASNTIGGGSLYEQYF
cdr3_nt: TGTGCCAGTAATACTATCGGGGGCGGGAGTCTCTACGAGCAGTACTTC

clone_size: .
d_call: .
v_call: TRBV18
j_call: TRBJ1-2
cdr3_aa: CASSPGANYGYTF
cdr3_nt: TGTGCCAGCTCACCAGGGGCTAACTATGGCTACACCTTC

clone_size: .
d_call: TRBD1
v_call: TRBV7-9
j_call: TRBJ1-1
cdr3_aa: CASGRDSPEAFF
cdr3_nt: TGTGCCAGCGGACGGGACAGCCCTGAAGCTTTCTTT

clone_size: .
d_call: TRBD1
v_call: TRBV6-5
j_call: TRBJ2-7
cdr3_aa: CASSPGQPFSYEQYF
cdr3_nt: TGTGCCAGCAGTCCGGGACAGCCTTTCTCCTACGAGCAGTACTTC

clone_size: .
d_call: TRBD1
v_call: TRBV30
j_call: TRBJ1-2
cdr3_aa: CAWRRQGVEGGYTF
cdr3_nt: TGTGCCTGGAGGCGACAGGGGGTGGAAGGAGGCTACACCTTC

clone_size: .
d_call: .
v_call: TRBV28
j_call: TRBJ1-5
cdr3_aa: CASLGWGTSSNQPQHF
cdr3_nt: TGTGCCAGCCTGGGTTGGGGGACTAGTAGCAATCAGCCCCAGCATTTT

clone_size: .
d_call: .
v_call: TRBV5-4
j_call: TRBJ2-7
cdr3_aa: CASSSAGQPYEQYF
cdr3_nt: TGTGCCAGCAGCTCGGCCGGACAGCCCTACGAGCAGTACTTC

clone_size: .
d_call: .
v_call: TRBV5-1
j_call: TRBJ2-3
cdr3_aa: CASSLLQGRDTQYF
cdr3_nt: TGCGCCAGCAGCTTGTTACAGGGTAGAGATACGCAGTATTTT

clone_size: .
d_call: .
v_call: TRBV7-2
j_call: TRBJ2-1
cdr3_aa: CASSFHLLTTYNEQFF
cdr3_nt: TGTGCCAGCAGCTTCCATCTTTTGACGACTTACAATGAGCAGTTCTTC

clone_size: .
d_call: .
v_call: TRBV18
j_call: TRBJ2-2
cdr3_aa: CASSPAKGSTGELFF
cdr3_nt: TGTGCCAGCTCACCGGCCAAAGGGTCCACCGGGGAGCTGTTTTTT

clone_size: .
d_call: .
v_call: TRBV30
j_call: TRBJ1-2
cdr3_aa: CAWGLGGKVGGYTF
cdr3_nt: TGTGCCTGGGGGCTCGGGGGTAAAGTGGGTGGCTACACCTTC

clone_size: .
d_call: .
v_call: TRBV6-5
j_call: TRBJ1-1
cdr3_aa: CASKVGGLDTEAFF
cdr3_nt: TGTGCCAGCAAGGTCGGAGGCCTCGACACTGAAGCTTTCTTT

clone_size: .
d_call: TRBD1
v_call: TRBV30
j_call: TRBJ1-4
cdr3_aa: CAWRANRGLNEKLFF
cdr3_nt: TGTGCCTGGAGAGCAAACAGGGGCTTGAATGAAAAACTGTTTTTT

clone_size: .
d_call: .
v_call: TRBV18
j_call: TRBJ1-4
cdr3_aa: CASSPRGEKLFF
cdr3_nt: TGTGCCAGCTCACCGAGGGGAGAAAAACTGTTTTTT

clone_size: .
d_call: .
v_call: TRBV18
j_call: TRBJ1-5
cdr3_aa: CASSPDRYNQPQHF
cdr3_nt: TGTGCCAGCTCACCGGACAGATACAATCAGCCCCAGCATTTT

clone_size: once
d_call: TRBD1
v_call: TRBV27
j_call: TRBJ2-7
cdr3_aa: CASRRQGPSYEQYF
cdr3_nt: TGTGCCAGCAGACGACAGGGTCCCTCCTACGAGCAGTACTTC

clone_size: .
d_call: .
v_call: TRBV7-9
j_call: TRBJ2-7
cdr3_aa: CASSGLWDARDEQYF
cdr3_nt: TGTGCCAGCAGCGGTTTGTGGGACGCGCGGGACGAGCAGTACTTC

clone_size: .
d_call: .
v_call: TRBV5-6
j_call: TRBJ2-1
cdr3_aa: CASSLVGANLYNEQFF
cdr3_nt: TGTGCCAGCAGCTTGGTGGGGGCCAATCTCTACAATGAGCAGTTCTTC

clone_size: once
d_call: .
v_call: TRBV7-9
j_call: TRBJ1-1
cdr3_aa: CASSSRLTNTEAFF
cdr3_nt: TGTGCCAGCAGCTCCCGATTAACGAACACTGAAGCTTTCTTT

clone_size: once
d_call: .
v_call: TRBV9
j_call: TRBJ1-4
cdr3_aa: CASSFTVGGKSEKLFF
cdr3_nt: TGTGCCAGCAGCTTTACGGTAGGGGGAAAGAGTGAAAAACTGTTTTTT

clone_size: .
d_call: .
v_call: TRBV28
j_call: TRBJ1-5
cdr3_aa: CASSLGWSNQPQHF
cdr3_nt: TGTGCCAGCAGTTTGGGGTGGAGCAATCAGCCCCAGCATTTT

clone_size: .
d_call: TRBD1
v_call: TRBV28
j_call: TRBJ1-5
cdr3_aa: CASWTGGKGSNQPQHF
cdr3_nt: TGTGCCAGCTGGACAGGGGGTAAAGGTAGCAATCAGCCCCAGCATTTT

clone_size: .
d_call: .
v_call: TRBV6-1
j_call: TRBJ1-2
cdr3_aa: CASRPTGYGYGYTF
cdr3_nt: TGTGCCAGCAGACCAACAGGGTACGGCTATGGCTACACCTTC

clone_size: .
d_call: .
v_call: TRBV10-3
j_call: TRBJ2-1
cdr3_aa: CAISPGPPKQFF
cdr3_nt: TGTGCCATCAGCCCGGGGCCGCCAAAGCAGTTCTTC

clone_size: .
d_call: .
v_call: TRBV27
j_call: TRBJ2-2
cdr3_aa: CASSINTGELFF
cdr3_nt: TGTGCCAGCAGTATAAACACCGGGGAGCTGTTTTTT

clone_size: .
d_call: .
v_call: TRBV19
j_call: TRBJ1-4
cdr3_aa: CASSIGPRGAHEKLFF
cdr3_nt: TGTGCCAGTAGTATAGGTCCTCGGGGGGCTCATGAAAAACTGTTTTTT

clone_size: .
d_call: .
v_call: TRBV19
j_call: TRBJ2-1
cdr3_aa: CASSRREGASNEQFF
cdr3_nt: TGTGCCAGTAGCCGGAGGGAGGGGGCGTCAAATGAGCAGTTCTTC

clone_size: .
d_call: .
v_call: TRBV6-1
j_call: TRBJ1-2
cdr3_aa: CASSETTGHYGYTF
cdr3_nt: TGTGCCAGCAGTGAAACCACAGGGCACTATGGCTACACCTTC

clone_size: once
d_call: TRBD2
v_call: TRBV30
j_call: TRBJ2-5
cdr3_aa: CAWAGTSGISQETQYF
cdr3_nt: TGTGCCTGGGCCGGGACTAGCGGGATCTCCCAAGAGACCCAGTACTTC

clone_size: .
d_call: .
v_call: TRBV7-3
j_call: TRBJ2-3
cdr3_aa: CASSLAGLGADTQYF
cdr3_nt: TGTGCCAGCAGCTTAGCGGGCTTAGGCGCAGATACGCAGTATTTT

clone_size: once
d_call: TRBD1
v_call: TRBV19
j_call: TRBJ2-2
cdr3_aa: CASSIGDRFSPNTGELFF
cdr3_nt: TGTGCCAGTAGTATTGGGGACAGGTTTTCTCCGAACACCGGGGAGCTGTTTTTT

clone_size: .
d_call: .
v_call: TRBV27
j_call: TRBJ2-7
cdr3_aa: CASRGHPSSEQYF
cdr3_nt: TGTGCCAGCAGAGGACACCCGTCTAGTGAGCAGTACTTC

clone_size: .
d_call: .
v_call: TRBV29-1
j_call: TRBJ2-1
cdr3_aa: CSVEDKQGSQQFF
cdr3_nt: TGCAGCGTTGAAGATAAGCAAGGTTCCCAGCAGTTCTTC

clone_size: .
d_call: .
v_call: TRBV28
j_call: TRBJ1-2
cdr3_aa: CASLDTRDLNYGYTF
cdr3_nt: TGTGCCAGCCTTGACACCCGAGACCTTAACTATGGCTACACCTTC

clone_size: .
d_call: .
v_call: TRBV5-6
j_call: TRBJ1-5
cdr3_aa: CASSLGLSNQPQHF
cdr3_nt: TGTGCCAGCAGCTTGGGCCTTAGCAATCAGCCCCAGCATTTT

clone_size: .
d_call: .
v_call: TRBV2
j_call: TRBJ2-2
cdr3_aa: CASSEGLQTGELFF
cdr3_nt: TGTGCCAGCAGTGAAGGACTTCAGACCGGGGAGCTGTTTTTT

clone_size: .
d_call: TRBD1
v_call: TRBV5-1
j_call: TRBJ2-3
cdr3_aa: CASSSRDRITDTQYF
cdr3_nt: TGCGCCAGCAGCTCCCGGGACAGGATCACAGATACGCAGTATTTT

clone_size: .
d_call: .
v_call: TRBV5-1
j_call: TRBJ2-7
cdr3_aa: CASSLFAGARYEQYF
cdr3_nt: TGCGCCAGCAGCTTGTTTGCGGGGGCACGATACGAGCAGTACTTC

clone_size: .
d_call: .
v_call: TRBV18
j_call: TRBJ1-1
cdr3_aa: CASSPLEGSTEAFF
cdr3_nt: TGTGCCAGCTCACCACTGGAGGGTAGCACTGAAGCTTTCTTT

clone_size: once
d_call: .
v_call: TRBV2
j_call: TRBJ1-1
cdr3_aa: CASGAGQLATEAFF
cdr3_nt: TGTGCCAGCGGCGCCGGACAGTTGGCCACTGAAGCTTTCTTT

clone_size: .
d_call: .
v_call: TRBV4-2
j_call: TRBJ2-3
cdr3_aa: CASSLWGRLGEDTQYF
cdr3_nt: TGTGCCAGCAGCCTCTGGGGACGGCTCGGGGAAGATACGCAGTATTTT

clone_size: .
d_call: .
v_call: TRBV6-1
j_call: TRBJ1-1
cdr3_aa: CASNGPNGVNTEAFF
cdr3_nt: TGTGCCAGCAATGGACCCAACGGGGTGAACACTGAAGCTTTCTTT

clone_size: .
d_call: .
v_call: TRBV29-1
j_call: TRBJ1-1
cdr3_aa: CSVASGINTEAFF
cdr3_nt: TGCAGCGTCGCCTCGGGAATAAACACTGAAGCTTTCTTT

clone_size: .
d_call: TRBD2
v_call: TRBV4-2
j_call: TRBJ2-1
cdr3_aa: CASSPGTSDRREQFF
cdr3_nt: TGTGCCAGCAGCCCCGGGACTAGTGATCGGCGTGAGCAGTTCTTC

clone_size: .
d_call: TRBD1
v_call: TRBV5-8
j_call: TRBJ1-5
cdr3_aa: CASSLGTGGKQPQHF
cdr3_nt: TGTGCCAGCAGCTTGGGGACAGGGGGCAAGCAGCCCCAGCATTTT

clone_size: .
d_call: TRBD1
v_call: TRBV5-8
j_call: TRBJ2-5
cdr3_aa: CASSADRGFGTQYF
cdr3_nt: TGTGCCAGCAGCGCGGACAGGGGTTTCGGGACCCAGTACTTC

clone_size: .
d_call: .
v_call: TRBV27
j_call: TRBJ1-1
cdr3_aa: CASSFGRTMNTEAFF
cdr3_nt: TGTGCCAGCAGTTTCGGCAGGACTATGAACACTGAAGCTTTCTTT

clone_size: .
d_call: TRBD1
v_call: TRBV9
j_call: TRBJ2-2
cdr3_aa: CASSDRGRLTGELFF
cdr3_nt: TGTGCCAGCAGCGACAGGGGGCGGCTTACCGGGGAGCTGTTTTTT

clone_size: .
d_call: .
v_call: TRBV5-4
j_call: TRBJ2-3
cdr3_aa: CASSLASGTDTQYF
cdr3_nt: TGTGCCAGCAGCTTGGCCTCGGGCACAGATACGCAGTATTTT

clone_size: .
d_call: TRBD2
v_call: TRBV10-3
j_call: TRBJ2-7
cdr3_aa: CAIRGEGEQYF
cdr3_nt: TGTGCCATCAGGGGGGAGGGCGAGCAGTACTTC

clone_size: once
d_call: .
v_call: TRBV19
j_call: TRBJ2-7
cdr3_aa: CASRARTGTTEQYF
cdr3_nt: TGTGCCAGTAGGGCGAGAACCGGGACCACCGAGCAGTACTTC